The rows below give T cell receptor beta chains drawn from one sample of a study of shared clonotypes between healthy human individuals. Assay used: immunoSEQ multiplex PCR; TCRdb lists only in-frame clones, some missing. The repertoire holds approximately 1.5 million clones, with approximately 98% as singletons. Sequencing used naive CD4+ T cells sorted from blood. All receptors derive from a man aged 30 to 45 in good health. Each CDR3 is given with its conserved first and last residue. Each record gives: V gene, D gene, clone size, J gene, CDR3 protein, CDR3 DNA. A D gene is named only where the DNA matches it firmly. A clone size is listed for some rows: how often the clone was seen (once, few, many), or a class if it is expanded.

>TRBV7-6|.|.|TRBJ2-1
CASSLGPGNEQFF
TGTGCCAGCAGCTTAGGACCTGGGAATGAGCAGTTCTTC
>TRBV5-1|TRBD1|.|TRBJ1-2
CASSLAPVQGSQGYTF
TGCGCCAGCAGCCTAGCCCCCGTACAGGGGAGTCAAGGCTACACCTTC
>TRBV11-2|.|.|TRBJ2-7
CASSLVIGYEQYF
TGTGCCAGCAGCTTAGTTATAGGGTACGAGCAGTACTTC
>TRBV2|.|once|TRBJ1-5
CASRKDSGNQPQHF
TGTGCCAGCAGAAAGGACTCAGGCAATCAGCCCCAGCATTTT
>TRBV6-1|.|.|TRBJ2-1
CASSEAGPRGKFF
TGTGCCAGCAGTGAAGCAGGGCCCCGTGGGAAGTTCTTC
>TRBV4-1|.|.|TRBJ2-2
CASSPLPARDTGELFF
TGCGCCAGCAGCCCCTTGCCGGCCAGAGACACCGGGGAGCTGTTTTTT
>TRBV11-3|TRBD2|.|TRBJ2-1
CASSLGGEGFGEQFF
TGTGCCAGCAGCTTAGGAGGGGAGGGGTTTGGTGAGCAGTTCTTC
>TRBV18|.|.|TRBJ2-7
CASSVGIYEQYF
TGTGCCAGCTCAGTAGGCATCTACGAGCAGTACTTC
>TRBV5-4|.|.|TRBJ1-2
CASSSNYRANYGYTF
TGTGCCAGCAGCTCCAACTACAGGGCTAACTATGGCTACACCTTC
>TRBV28|.|once|TRBJ1-4
CASSSPTTNEKLFF
TGTGCCAGCAGTTCCCCAACAACTAATGAAAAACTGTTTTTT
>TRBV5-4|.|once|TRBJ2-2
CASSLPSFTGELFF
TGTGCCAGCAGCTTGCCTAGCTTCACCGGGGAGCTGTTTTTT
>TRBV11-2|.|.|TRBJ2-7
CASSNRGYYEQYF
TGTGCCAGCAGCAACCGGGGCTACTACGAGCAGTACTTC
>TRBV7-8|.|.|TRBJ2-7
CASSLEARYWSYEQYF
TGTGCCAGCAGCTTAGAGGCGCGATATTGGTCCTACGAGCAGTACTTC
>TRBV5-1|.|.|TRBJ2-1
CASSTTTIEQFF
TGCGCCAGCAGCACGACGACTATTGAGCAGTTCTTC
>TRBV4-3|.|.|TRBJ1-4
CASSQETRATNEKLFF
TGCGCCAGCAGCCAAGAAACAAGAGCAACTAATGAAAAACTGTTTTTT
>TRBV7-2|TRBD2|.|TRBJ2-1
CASSYPGTSGPEQFF
TGTGCCAGCAGCTATCCCGGGACTAGCGGACCAGAGCAGTTCTTC
>TRBV10-3|.|.|TRBJ1-2
CAITPGRATYGYTF
TGTGCCATCACCCCGGGGAGGGCGACCTATGGCTACACCTTC
>TRBV28|TRBD1|.|TRBJ2-1
CASNTGATYNEQFF
TGTGCCAGCAATACAGGGGCGACCTACAATGAGCAGTTCTTC
>TRBV28|TRBD2|.|TRBJ2-7
CASKTLAGLGYEQYF
TGTGCCAGCAAAACCTTAGCGGGATTAGGGTACGAGCAGTACTTC
>TRBV5-6|.|.|TRBJ2-7
CASSSTPGGLYEQYF
TGTGCCAGCAGCTCTACGCCGGGTGGACTGTACGAGCAGTACTTC
>TRBV5-4|.|.|TRBJ1-3
CASSSQMSGTGNTIYF
TGTGCCAGCAGCAGTCAAATGTCCGGGACTGGAAACACCATATATTTT
>TRBV7-9|TRBD1|.|TRBJ2-7
CAVLPGQGRNNEQYF
TGTGCCGTCCTGCCGGGACAGGGGAGGAACAACGAGCAGTACTTC
>TRBV19|TRBD1|once|TRBJ1-2
CASTEQGNYGYTF
TGTGCCAGTACCGAACAGGGGAACTATGGCTACACCTTC
>TRBV29-1|.|.|TRBJ2-3
CSVPTRAADTQYF
TGCAGCGTCCCCACCAGAGCGGCGGATACGCAGTATTTT
>TRBV15|TRBD2|.|TRBJ2-7
CATSIRTSNEQYF
TGTGCCACCAGCATAAGGACTAGCAACGAGCAGTACTTC
>TRBV25-1|TRBD1|.|TRBJ2-1
CASSEARGPSYNEQFF
TGTGCCAGCAGTGAGGCCAGGGGGCCCTCCTACAATGAGCAGTTCTTC
>TRBV19|TRBD1|once|TRBJ1-5
CASSYINPGQGDNQPQHF
TGTGCCAGTAGCTATATCAACCCGGGACAGGGGGACAATCAGCCCCAGCATTTT
>TRBV4-2|TRBD2|.|TRBJ2-5
CASSPWGTSGEETQYF
TGTGCCAGCAGCCCCTGGGGGACTAGCGGGGAAGAGACCCAGTACTTC
>TRBV6-1|TRBD2|.|TRBJ2-7
CASSESGGGTYEQYF
TGTGCCAGCAGTGAATCTGGCGGGGGGACCTACGAGCAGTACTTC